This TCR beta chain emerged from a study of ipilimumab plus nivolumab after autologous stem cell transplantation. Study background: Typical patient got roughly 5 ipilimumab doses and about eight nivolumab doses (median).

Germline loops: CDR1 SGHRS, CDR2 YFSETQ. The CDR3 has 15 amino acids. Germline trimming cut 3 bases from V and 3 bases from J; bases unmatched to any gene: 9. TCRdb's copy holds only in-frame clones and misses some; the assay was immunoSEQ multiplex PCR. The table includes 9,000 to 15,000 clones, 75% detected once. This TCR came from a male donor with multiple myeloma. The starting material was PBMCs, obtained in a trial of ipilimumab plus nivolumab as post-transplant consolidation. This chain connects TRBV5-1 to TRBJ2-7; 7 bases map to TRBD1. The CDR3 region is CASSSQEGAGYEQYF. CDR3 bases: TGCGCCAGCAGCTCTCAAGAGGGGGCCGGCTACGAGCAGTACTTC.